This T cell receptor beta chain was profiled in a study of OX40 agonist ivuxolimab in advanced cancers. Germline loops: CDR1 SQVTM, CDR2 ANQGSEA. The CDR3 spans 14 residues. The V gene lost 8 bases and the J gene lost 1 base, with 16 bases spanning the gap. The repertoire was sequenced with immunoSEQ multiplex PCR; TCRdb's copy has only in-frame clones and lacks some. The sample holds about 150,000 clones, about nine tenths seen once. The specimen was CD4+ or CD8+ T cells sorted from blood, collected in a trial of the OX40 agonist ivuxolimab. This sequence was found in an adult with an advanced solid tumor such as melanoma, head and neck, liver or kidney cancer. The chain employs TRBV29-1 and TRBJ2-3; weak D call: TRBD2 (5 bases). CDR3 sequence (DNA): TGCAGCACCCGTTCGGACTCCGGCACAGATACGCAGTATTTT. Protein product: CSTRSDSGTDTQYF.